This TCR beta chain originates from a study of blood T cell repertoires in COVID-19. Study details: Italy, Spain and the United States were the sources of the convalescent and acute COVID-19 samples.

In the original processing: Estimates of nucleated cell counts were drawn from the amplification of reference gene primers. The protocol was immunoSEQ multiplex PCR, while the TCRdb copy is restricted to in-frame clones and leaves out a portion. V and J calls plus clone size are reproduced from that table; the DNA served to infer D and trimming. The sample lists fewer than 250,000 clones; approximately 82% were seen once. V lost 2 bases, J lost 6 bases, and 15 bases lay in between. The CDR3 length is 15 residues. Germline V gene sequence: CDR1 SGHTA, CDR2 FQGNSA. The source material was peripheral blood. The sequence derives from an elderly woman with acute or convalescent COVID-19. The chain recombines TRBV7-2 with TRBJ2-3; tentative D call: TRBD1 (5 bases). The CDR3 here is CASSLQGLPSDTQYF. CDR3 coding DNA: TGTGCCAGCAGCTTACAGGGTTTACCATCGGATACGCAGTATTTT.